These T cell receptor beta chains were read from a single sample in a study of shared clonotypes between healthy human individuals. Produced via immunoSEQ multiplex PCR; TCRdb's table is partial and in-frame only. The sample lists millions of clones; 85% to 95% were seen once. Sequenced material: naive CD4+ T cells sorted from blood. These receptors all stem from a man between 18 and 35 years old in good health. Both conserved end residues are part of each CDR3. Each record gives: D gene, J gene, clone size, V gene, CDR3 protein, CDR3 DNA. The D gene is left open where the match is weak. Clone size appears in some rows only: once, few, many, or a class for an expanded clone.

>NA|TRBJ2-1|few|TRBV27
CASSLIRGSYNEQFF
TGTGCCAGCAGTTTGATCAGAGGGTCCTACAATGAGCAGTTCTTC
>NA|TRBJ2-7|NA|TRBV25-1
CASSRSYEQYF
TGTGCCAGCTCCCGATCCTACGAGCAGTACTTC
>NA|TRBJ2-5|NA|TRBV28
CASSFSQRLWDF
TGTGCCAGCAGTTTCTCCCAGCGCTTATGGGACTTC
>NA|TRBJ2-1|NA|TRBV5-6
CASSLYQGGSEQFF
TGTGCCAGCAGCTTGTATCAGGGGGGTAGTGAGCAGTTCTTC
>NA|TRBJ2-7|NA|TRBV5-8
CASSFLNEQYF
TGTGCCAGCAGCTTCTTGAACGAGCAGTACTTC
>NA|TRBJ1-1|NA|TRBV2
CASSHRVAFF
TGTGCCAGCAGTCACCGTGTAGCTTTCTTT
>NA|TRBJ2-3|NA|TRBV11-2
CASSLMIGPTDTQYF
TGTGCCAGCAGCTTAATGATAGGGCCCACAGATACGCAGTATTTT
>NA|TRBJ1-2|NA|TRBV27
CASSLGRGNYGYTF
TGTGCCAGCAGTTTAGGGCGGGGTAACTATGGCTACACCTTC
>NA|TRBJ1-3|once|TRBV6-1
CARNLSSGNTIYF
TGTGCCAGAAATCTGAGCTCTGGAAACACCATATATTTT
>TRBD1|TRBJ1-2|NA|TRBV19
CASNPTWLTGAYGYTF
TGTGCCAGTAACCCCACTTGGTTGACAGGGGCGTATGGCTACACCTTC
>TRBD1|TRBJ1-5|NA|TRBV6-1
CASSDLPGQVENQPQHF
TGTGCCAGCAGTGACCTACCGGGACAGGTCGAGAATCAGCCCCAGCATTTT
>NA|TRBJ1-1|few|TRBV18
CASSEDMNTEAFF
TGTGCCAGCTCGGAGGATATGAACACTGAAGCTTTCTTT
>NA|TRBJ2-1|NA|TRBV2
CASSGLSGFNEQFF
TGTGCCAGCAGTGGGTTGTCGGGGTTCAATGAGCAGTTCTTC
>TRBD1|TRBJ2-7|NA|TRBV7-2
CASSPLTGTSSYEQYF
TGTGCCAGCAGCCCCCTGACAGGGACCAGCTCCTACGAGCAGTACTTC
>NA|TRBJ2-7|NA|TRBV9
CASSVYEQYF
TGTGCCAGCAGCGTGTACGAGCAGTACTTC
>NA|TRBJ2-1|once|TRBV27
CASSPGNYNEQFF
TGTGCCAGCAGCCCCGGAAACTACAATGAGCAGTTCTTC
>TRBD2|TRBJ2-2|NA|TRBV30
CAWSRLAGLRGTGELFF
TGTGCCTGGAGCAGACTAGCGGGCCTGCGGGGCACCGGGGAGCTGTTTTTT
>NA|TRBJ1-3|NA|TRBV5-1
CASSQGTRNTIYF
TGCGCCAGCAGCCAGGGGACAAGGAACACCATATATTTT
>TRBD2|TRBJ2-5|once|TRBV10-1
CASSESASGQETQYF
TGCGCCAGCAGTGAGTCAGCTAGCGGACAAGAGACCCAGTACTTC
>TRBD1|TRBJ1-1|few|TRBV5-4
CASSWGQGNTEAFF
TGTGCCAGCAGCTGGGGACAGGGAAACACTGAAGCTTTCTTT
>NA|TRBJ2-7|NA|TRBV6-5
CASSETGPYEQYF
TGTGCCAGCAGCGAGACAGGACCCTACGAGCAGTACTTC
>TRBD1|TRBJ1-3|NA|TRBV11-2
CASSLTGVSGNTIYF
TGTGCCAGCAGCTTAACAGGGGTATCTGGAAACACCATATATTTT
>TRBD1|TRBJ1-4|NA|TRBV30
CAWSTGGIANEKLFF
TGTGCCTGGAGTACAGGGGGCATAGCTAATGAAAAACTGTTTTTT
>NA|TRBJ2-7|NA|TRBV10-3
CAISPGHYEQYF
TGTGCCATCAGTCCAGGGCACTACGAGCAGTACTTC
>NA|TRBJ2-5|once|TRBV11-3
CASSRVGEETQYF
TGTGCCAGCAGCCGTGTGGGGGAAGAGACCCAGTACTTC
>TRBD1|TRBJ1-1|NA|TRBV5-1
CASSGTAKEAFF
TGCGCCAGCAGCGGGACAGCCAAAGAAGCTTTCTTT
>TRBD2|TRBJ2-5|NA|TRBV25-1
CASRIGGAGETQYF
TGTGCCAGCAGGATCGGGGGGGCTGGGGAGACCCAGTACTTC